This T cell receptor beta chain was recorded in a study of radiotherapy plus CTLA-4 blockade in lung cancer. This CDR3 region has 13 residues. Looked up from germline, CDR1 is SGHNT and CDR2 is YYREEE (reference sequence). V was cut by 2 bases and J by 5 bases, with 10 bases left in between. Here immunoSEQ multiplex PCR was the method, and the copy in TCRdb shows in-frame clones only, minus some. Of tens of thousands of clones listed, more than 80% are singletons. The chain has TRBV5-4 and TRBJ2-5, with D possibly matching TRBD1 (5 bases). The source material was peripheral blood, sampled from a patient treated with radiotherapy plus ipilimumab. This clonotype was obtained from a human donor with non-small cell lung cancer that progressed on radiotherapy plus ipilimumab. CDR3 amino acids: CASSLVGAETQYF. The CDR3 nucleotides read TGTGCCAGCAGCTTAGTAGGGGCGGAGACCCAGTACTTC.